This paragraph reports one T cell receptor (beta chain). The CDR3 totals 14 residues. Looked up from germline, CDR1 is SGHTA and CDR2 is FQGNSA. The ends lost 2 bases at V and 2 bases at J; junction bases unmatched: 1. Profiling relied on immunoSEQ multiplex PCR, and the TCRdb table lists in-frame clones only, not all of them. The repertoire includes about a million clones, approximately 80% of them detected once, and approximately 1.5% sits in the top ten. The source of the sample is a study of shared clonotypes between healthy human individuals. The sequence derives from a man in his late teens or twenties in good health. The J gene is TRBJ2-7, the V gene TRBV7-2, with TRBD2 matching 9 bases. Sequencing used memory CD4+ T cells sorted from blood. Subset in this sample: CD45RA-negative fraction. The CDR3 DNA follows: TGTGCCAGCAGCTTAACTAGCGGGCCCTACGAGCAGTACTTC. It is translated as CASSLTSGPYEQYF.